This T cell receptor (beta chain) was recovered during a study of brain T cells in children with intractable seizures. Deletions cut 6 bases from V and 3 bases from J, with 17 bases between. Germline-derived CDR1 and CDR2 are MNHEY and SVGAGI. The CDR3 has 15 amino acids. Profiling relied on immunoSEQ multiplex PCR, and the TCRdb table lists in-frame clones only, not all of them. The table records hundreds of thousands of clones, roughly 93% of them present only once. Specified time point: blood from clinic visit 5 months post-surgery; TSC patient then seizure free. The receptor was derived from a boy less than two years old with tuberous sclerosis and intractable seizures. The material was peripheral blood, obtained approximately 5 months after surgery. The chain employs TRBV6-5 and TRBJ1-1; a weak D match, TRBD1 (5 bases). CDR3 bases: TGTGCCAGCAGCCGAGATACGACAGCATACACTGAAGCTTTCTTT. Translated, it gives CASSRDTTAYTEAFF.